This T cell receptor beta chain was observed in a study of T cell changes during pregnancy in multiple sclerosis. Generated by immunoSEQ multiplex PCR, the TCRdb table keeps only in-frame clones and is missing some. The repertoire consists of 71,000 or so clones, with more than 80% occurring once and the leading ten covering about 1.2%. The CDR3 spans 12 residues. V dropped 4 bases and J dropped 5 bases, with 9 bases sitting between them. Germline values: CDR1 SGHAT, CDR2 FQDESV (reference sequence). This material consisted of peripheral blood, taken in the third trimester of pregnancy. This chain links TRBV11-1 with TRBJ2-7, with TRBD1 as a possible D gene (6 bases). The origin of this receptor is a female donor with multiple sclerosis, enrolled in a pregnancy study. CDR3 in DNA: TGTGCCAGCAGCTCGGACAGCCACGAGCAGTACTTC. It translates to CASSSDSHEQYF.